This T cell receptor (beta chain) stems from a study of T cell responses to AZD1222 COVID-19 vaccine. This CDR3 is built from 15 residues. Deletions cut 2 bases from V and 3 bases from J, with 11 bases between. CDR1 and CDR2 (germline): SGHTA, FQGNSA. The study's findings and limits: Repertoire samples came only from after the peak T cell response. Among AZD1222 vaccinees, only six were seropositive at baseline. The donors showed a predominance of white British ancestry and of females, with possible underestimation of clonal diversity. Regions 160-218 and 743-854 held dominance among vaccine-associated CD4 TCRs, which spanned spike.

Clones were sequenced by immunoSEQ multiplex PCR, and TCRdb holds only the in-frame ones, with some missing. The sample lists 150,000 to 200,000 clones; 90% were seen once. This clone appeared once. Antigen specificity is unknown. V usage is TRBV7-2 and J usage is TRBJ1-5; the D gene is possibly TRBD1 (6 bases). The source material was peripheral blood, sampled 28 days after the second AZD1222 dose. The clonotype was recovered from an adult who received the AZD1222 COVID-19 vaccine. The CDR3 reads CASSLSRQANQPQHF. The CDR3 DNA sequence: TGTGCCAGCAGCTTAAGTCGACAGGCCAATCAGCCCCAGCATTTT.